This T cell receptor (beta chain) was captured by sequencing in a study of monozygotic twins with inflammatory bowel disease. TCR libraries were prepared from roughly 3,500 ng total RNA each. After re-calling the 5' RACE reads, TCRdb lists one entry per CDR3 protein, DNA absent. The table for this sample gives around 380,000 distinct CDR3 sequences. Germline-derived CDR1 and CDR2 are LGHDT and YNNKEL (reference sequence). The CDR3 has 15 residues. This receptor was taken from a human donor with ulcerative colitis or Crohn's disease, or a healthy co-twin of an affected twin (not recorded which). Sample: blood. V and J are TRBV3-1 and TRBJ2-1; TCRdb's D call of TRBD1 is untestable without DNA. CDR3: CASSQLLRGYNEQFF.